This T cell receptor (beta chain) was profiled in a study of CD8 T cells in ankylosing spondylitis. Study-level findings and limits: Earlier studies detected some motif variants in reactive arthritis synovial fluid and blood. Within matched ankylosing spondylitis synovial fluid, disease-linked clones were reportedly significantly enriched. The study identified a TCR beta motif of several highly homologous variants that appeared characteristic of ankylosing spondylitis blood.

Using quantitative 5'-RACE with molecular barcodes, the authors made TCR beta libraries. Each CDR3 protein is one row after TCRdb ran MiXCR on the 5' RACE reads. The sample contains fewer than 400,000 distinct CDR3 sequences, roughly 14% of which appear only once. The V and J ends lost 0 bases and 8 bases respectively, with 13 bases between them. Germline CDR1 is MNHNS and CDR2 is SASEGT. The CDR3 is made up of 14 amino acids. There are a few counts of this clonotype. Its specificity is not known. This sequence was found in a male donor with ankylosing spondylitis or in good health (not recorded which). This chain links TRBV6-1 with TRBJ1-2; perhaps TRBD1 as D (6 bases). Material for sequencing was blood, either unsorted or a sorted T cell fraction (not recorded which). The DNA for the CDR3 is TGTGCCAGCAGTGAAGCGTTCAGGGGCCTAGGCTACACCTTC. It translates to CASSEAFRGLGYTF.